A single sample gave rise to the 28 T cell receptor beta chains below, sequenced in a study of post-analysis software for immune sequencing data. Their specific antigens are unknown. Unique molecular identifiers tagged the TCR beta cDNA libraries. TCRdb ran MiXCR on the PCR reads and lists one entry per CDR3 protein. Of approximately 350,000 distinct CDR3 sequences listed, about a third are singletons. Whole-study results and caveats: Controls showed lower frequencies than patients for several TRBV segments, and TRBV5-6, TRBV5-1 and TRBV20-1 were among these.

The sample taken for sequencing was blood. All receptors come from a girl between 5 and 17 years old with multiple sclerosis.

This chain uses TRBV4-2 with TRBJ2-1, with no clear D. Germline loops: CDR1 LGHNA, CDR2 YNFKEQ. V was cut by 4 bases and J by 0 bases, with 10 bases left in between. This CDR3 is 15 amino acids long. The CDR3 spells CASSPDVSSYNEQFF. The CDR3 nucleotides read TGTGCCAGCAGCCCTGACGTAAGCTCCTACAATGAGCAGTTCTTC.

This clonotype was picked up one time. The chain recombines TRBV20-1 with TRBJ1-5; D is unclear. Trimming pared 0 bases from V and 4 bases from J, leaving 7 bases between. In germline, CDR1 is DFQATT, CDR2 SNEGSKA (reference sequence). This CDR3 is built from 13 residues. The CDR3, as DNA: TGCAGTGCTAGAGATCTGGCTAATCAGCCCCAGCATTTT. Translation gives CSARDLANQPQHF.

This chain connects TRBV12-3 or TRBV12-4 to TRBJ2-5, with 8 bases identical to TRBD1. CDR3 size: 17 residues. The trim removed 5 bases at V and 0 bases at J, leaving 11 bases unmatched. In DNA form, the CDR3 reads TGTGCCAGCAGTCGCTCAGAGGCGGACAGGGACCAAGAGACCCAGTACTTC. This translates into CASSRSEADRDQETQYF.

This clonotype was detected a few times. The genes are TRBV6-5 and TRBJ1-6; 8 bases match TRBD1. The CDR3 totals 16 residues. Germline lookup yields CDR1 MNHEY and CDR2 SVGAGI. Trimming cost V 4 bases and J 10 bases; bases outside gene matches: 12. The chain's CDR3 is CASSLLSGQGRSPLHF. CDR3 sequence (DNA): TGTGCCAGCAGTTTGCTATCCGGACAGGGTCGATCACCCCTCCACTTT.

This clonotype showed up just a few times. This chain's CDR3 is CASSLQGLHAFF. As DNA, the CDR3 is TGTGCCAGCAGCTTACAGGGGTTGCATGCTTTCTTT. This chain connects TRBV12-3 or TRBV12-4 to TRBJ1-1; 7 bases agree with TRBD1. CDR3 length equals 12 residues. V shed 6 bases and J 11 bases; nucleotides not matched to a gene: 9.

The chain carries TRBV4-1 and TRBJ2-7; 7 bases map to TRBD1. The CDR3 contains 14 residues. Germline CDR1 reads MGHRA; CDR2 reads YSYEKL. Trimming cost V 1 base and J 3 bases; bases outside gene matches: 3. Here the CDR3 DNA reads TGCGCCAGCAGCCAAGCGGGACAGAGCTACGAGCAGTACTTC. The encoded protein is CASSQAGQSYEQYF.

The V and J genes are TRBV13 and TRBJ2-3; the match to TRBD2 covers 15 bases. Per the germline V gene, CDR1 is PRHDT and CDR2 is FYEKMQ (reference sequence). The CDR3 spans 16 residues. Germline trimming cut 5 bases from V and 6 bases from J; bases unmatched to any gene: 6. CDR3 loop: CASSNMGLAGGDTQYF. As DNA, the CDR3 is TGTGCCAGCAGCAATATGGGACTAGCGGGGGGTGATACGCAGTATTTT.

The chain joins TRBV18 to TRBJ2-7; D is unclear. The V end was cut by 0 bases, the J end by 10 bases, with 10 bases between. The germline CDR1 and CDR2 sequences are KGHSH and LQKENI. This CDR3 is built from 12 residues. CDR3 DNA: TGTGCCAGCTCACCACCGGCCTCGAGTCAGTACTTC. Protein product: CASSPPASSQYF.

A few counts support this clonotype. The chain couples TRBV9 to TRBJ2-3; D might be TRBD2 (6 bases). Trimming pared 1 base from V and 0 bases from J, leaving 12 bases between. The CDR3 is 16 amino acids. Germline CDR1 SGDLS, CDR2 YYNGEE. In DNA form, the CDR3 reads TGTGCCAGCAGCGTATCTCGGGGGTCAAGCACAGATACGCAGTATTTT. Amino acids: CASSVSRGSSTDTQYF.

The chain links TRBV7-9 to TRBJ1-5; TRBD1 aligns across 8 bases. Germline CDR1 and CDR2: SEHNR and FQNEAQ (reference sequence). The CDR3 spans 16 residues. Germline trimming cut 1 base from V and 6 bases from J; bases unmatched to any gene: 8. The DNA of the CDR3 is TGTGCCAGCAGCTTAGGTAGCCAGGGGGCGGGTCAGCCCCAGCATTTT. Translation gives CASSLGSQGAGQPQHF.

The V call is TRBV29-1, the J call TRBJ1-1; D call uncertain. There are 13 residues in the CDR3. V shed 5 bases and J shed 2 bases, with 12 bases lying between them. The germline gives CDR1 SQVTM, CDR2 ANQGSEA. The CDR3 reads CSVIRPLNTEAFF. The DNA for the CDR3 is TGCAGCGTTATTAGGCCCCTTAACACTGAAGCTTTCTTT.

The V gene is TRBV7-3, the J gene TRBJ2-1, with D perhaps TRBD1 or TRBD2 (5 bases each). Germline V gene data show CDR1 as SGHTA and CDR2 as FQGTGA. The CDR3 totals 15 residues. The V end lost 4 bases, the J end lost 9 bases, and 19 bases lay between the germline ends. CDR3 amino acids: CASSSGQGTCGEQFF. In DNA, the CDR3 is TGTGCCAGCAGCTCGGGGCAGGGTACATGCGGTGAGCAGTTCTTC.

The rearrangement links TRBV6-2 or TRBV6-3 to TRBJ1-1, with D hard to call. The V gene's germline CDR1 is MNHEY and CDR2 SVGEGT. There are 16 residues in the CDR3. Trimming stripped 2 bases from V and 0 bases from J, with 13 bases between. CDR3 in DNA: TGTGCCAGCAGTTACCCGTACACAAATTTGAACACTGAAGCTTTCTTT. Protein product: CASSYPYTNLNTEAFF.

The chain's CDR3 is CASSLDVRGGYTF. The CDR3 DNA is TGCGCCAGCAGCTTGGATGTCAGAGGAGGCTACACCTTC. The rearrangement links TRBV5-1 to TRBJ1-2; D is unclear. The germline V and J ends were trimmed by 0 bases and 8 bases, with 11 bases remaining between them. Germline-derived CDR1 and CDR2 are SGHRS and YFSETQ. The CDR3 is 13 amino acids.

This clonotype has only a few counts. This rearrangement joins TRBV12-3 or TRBV12-4 to TRBJ2-3; no reliable D call. V lost 0 bases and J 7 bases, leaving 5 bases between the germline ends. The CDR3 totals 12 residues. The CDR3 DNA follows: TGTGCCAGCAGTTTAGCCAGCAATACGCAGTATTTT. Encoded protein: CASSLASNTQYF.

This clonotype turned up a few times. This chain uses TRBV5-1 with TRBJ2-7, with D unclear. Germline loops: CDR1 SGHRS, CDR2 YFSETQ. The CDR3 contains 14 residues. The V gene lost 6 bases and the J gene lost 2 bases, with 15 bases spanning the gap. The CDR3 reads CASKVGPAPYEQYF. The CDR3 DNA reads as TGCGCCAGCAAGGTAGGGCCAGCTCCCTACGAGCAGTACTTC.

In its sample, this clonotype was seen a few times. This rearrangement joins TRBV29-1 to TRBJ2-5, with D hard to call. Trimming left V 4 bases short and J 1 base short, with 7 bases between. Germline assignment: CDR1 SQVTM and CDR2 ANQGSEA. The CDR3 runs 12 residues. The CDR3: CSVVGSQETQYF. The DNA for the CDR3 is TGCAGCGTTGTTGGCAGCCAAGAGACCCAGTACTTC.

V is TRBV10-3 and J is TRBJ2-7; no firm D call. V lost 11 bases and J 6 bases, leaving 20 bases between the germline ends. Germline assignment: CDR1 ENHRY and CDR2 SYGVKD. The CDR3 is 13 residues long. In nucleotides, the CDR3 is TGTGCCGCCCGGGCGCTAGAGATGGGCGAGCAGTACTTC. Its translation: CAARALEMGEQYF.

Only a few counts were recorded for this clonotype. The CDR3 sequence: CASKGRRGAGYTF. CDR3 in DNA: TGTGCCAGCAAAGGTCGCAGGGGCGCTGGCTACACCTTC. V and J are TRBV27 and TRBJ1-2; tentatively, D is TRBD1 (6 bases). The germline V gene has CDR1 MNHEY and CDR2 SMNVEV (reference sequence). This CDR3 region has 13 residues. V lost 7 bases and J lost 7, with 16 bases in between.

Note on this clonotype: One junction end disagrees with the germline gene, perhaps due to a read error. The chain has TRBV29-1 and TRBJ1-1, with D unresolved. The germline V gene has CDR1 SQVTM and CDR2 ANQGSEA. This CDR3 spans 13 amino acids. Here the CDR3 reads CSVDLNMNTEALF. CDR3 DNA: TGCAGCGTTGACCTGAACATGAACACTGAAGCTTTGTTT.

The count of this clonotype is one. The chain is built from TRBV2 and TRBJ1-2; no reliable D call. Trimming shortened V by 6 bases and J by 4 bases, and 12 bases separated the two germline ends. This CDR3 has 13 residues. Germline lookup yields CDR1 SNHLY and CDR2 FYNNEI. In DNA, the CDR3 is TGTGCCAGCAGGGGCAACCCGGTCTATGGCTACACCTTC. Protein product: CASRGNPVYGYTF.

V usage is TRBV20-1 and J usage is TRBJ1-2; TRBD1 might be the D (5 bases). CDR1 DFQATT and CDR2 SNEGSKA come from the germline V gene (reference sequence). This CDR3 has 15 amino acids. The V end was cut by 1 base, the J end by 8 bases, with 20 bases between. CDR3 sequence (DNA): TGCAGTGCTAGAGGCGGCTGGGGGAGCTCTGGGGGCTACACCTTC. Protein: CSARGGWGSSGGYTF.

The chain is built from TRBV9 and TRBJ2-6; D is unclear. V was trimmed by 0 bases and J by 0 bases, leaving 4 bases between them. The length of the CDR3 is 15 residues. Germline CDR1 reads SGDLS; CDR2 reads YYNGEE. The CDR3 coding sequence is TGTGCCAGCAGCGTAGCCCTCTCTGGGGCCAACGTCCTGACTTTC. Amino acid sequence: CASSVALSGANVLTF.

The chain has TRBV3-1 and TRBJ1-4; 7 bases align to TRBD1. This CDR3 contains 14 residues. Germline assignment: CDR1 LGHDT and CDR2 YNNKEL (reference sequence). Germline trimming cut 4 bases from V and 5 bases from J; bases unmatched to any gene: 4. The CDR3 DNA reads TGTGCCAGCAGCCGACGCAGGGGGAATGAAAAACTGTTTTTT. It translates to CASSRRRGNEKLFF.

The rearrangement links TRBV12-3 or TRBV12-4 to TRBJ1-4; no firm D call. Trimming stripped 0 bases from V and 0 bases from J, with 5 bases between. CDR3 length: 15 amino acids. The CDR3 reads CASSLAAATNEKLFF. The CDR3 nucleotides read TGTGCCAGCAGTTTAGCGGCAGCAACTAATGAAAAACTGTTTTTT.

The V and J genes are TRBV5-8 and TRBJ2-2; D call uncertain. This CDR3 is built from 15 residues. V lost 4 bases and J lost 6, with 16 bases in between. Germline CDR1 reads SGHTS; CDR2 reads YDEGEE. Here the CDR3 DNA reads TGTGCCAGCAGCCCCGGTGGCACCTTTTCCGGGGAGCTGTTTTTT. Translation: CASSPGGTFSGELFF.

This rearrangement joins TRBV6-5 to TRBJ1-2, with 9 bases lining up with TRBD1. The CDR3 sequence is 14 residues long. In germline, CDR1 is MNHEY, CDR2 SVGAGI. J gave up 8 bases and V 1 base, and 5 bases lay outside the gene matches. The CDR3 loop is CASSYYRTGEGYTF. As DNA, the CDR3 is TGTGCCAGCAGTTACTACCGGACAGGGGAAGGCTACACCTTC.

This clonotype came up many times. The chain is built from TRBV12-3 or TRBV12-4 and TRBJ2-2; tentative D call: TRBD1 (7 bases). Trimming pared 7 bases from V and 4 bases from J, leaving 13 bases between. The CDR3 totals 14 residues. CDR3 bases: TGTGCCAGCACCAGACAGGGAGGCACCGGGGAGCTGTTTTTT. This translates into CASTRQGGTGELFF.